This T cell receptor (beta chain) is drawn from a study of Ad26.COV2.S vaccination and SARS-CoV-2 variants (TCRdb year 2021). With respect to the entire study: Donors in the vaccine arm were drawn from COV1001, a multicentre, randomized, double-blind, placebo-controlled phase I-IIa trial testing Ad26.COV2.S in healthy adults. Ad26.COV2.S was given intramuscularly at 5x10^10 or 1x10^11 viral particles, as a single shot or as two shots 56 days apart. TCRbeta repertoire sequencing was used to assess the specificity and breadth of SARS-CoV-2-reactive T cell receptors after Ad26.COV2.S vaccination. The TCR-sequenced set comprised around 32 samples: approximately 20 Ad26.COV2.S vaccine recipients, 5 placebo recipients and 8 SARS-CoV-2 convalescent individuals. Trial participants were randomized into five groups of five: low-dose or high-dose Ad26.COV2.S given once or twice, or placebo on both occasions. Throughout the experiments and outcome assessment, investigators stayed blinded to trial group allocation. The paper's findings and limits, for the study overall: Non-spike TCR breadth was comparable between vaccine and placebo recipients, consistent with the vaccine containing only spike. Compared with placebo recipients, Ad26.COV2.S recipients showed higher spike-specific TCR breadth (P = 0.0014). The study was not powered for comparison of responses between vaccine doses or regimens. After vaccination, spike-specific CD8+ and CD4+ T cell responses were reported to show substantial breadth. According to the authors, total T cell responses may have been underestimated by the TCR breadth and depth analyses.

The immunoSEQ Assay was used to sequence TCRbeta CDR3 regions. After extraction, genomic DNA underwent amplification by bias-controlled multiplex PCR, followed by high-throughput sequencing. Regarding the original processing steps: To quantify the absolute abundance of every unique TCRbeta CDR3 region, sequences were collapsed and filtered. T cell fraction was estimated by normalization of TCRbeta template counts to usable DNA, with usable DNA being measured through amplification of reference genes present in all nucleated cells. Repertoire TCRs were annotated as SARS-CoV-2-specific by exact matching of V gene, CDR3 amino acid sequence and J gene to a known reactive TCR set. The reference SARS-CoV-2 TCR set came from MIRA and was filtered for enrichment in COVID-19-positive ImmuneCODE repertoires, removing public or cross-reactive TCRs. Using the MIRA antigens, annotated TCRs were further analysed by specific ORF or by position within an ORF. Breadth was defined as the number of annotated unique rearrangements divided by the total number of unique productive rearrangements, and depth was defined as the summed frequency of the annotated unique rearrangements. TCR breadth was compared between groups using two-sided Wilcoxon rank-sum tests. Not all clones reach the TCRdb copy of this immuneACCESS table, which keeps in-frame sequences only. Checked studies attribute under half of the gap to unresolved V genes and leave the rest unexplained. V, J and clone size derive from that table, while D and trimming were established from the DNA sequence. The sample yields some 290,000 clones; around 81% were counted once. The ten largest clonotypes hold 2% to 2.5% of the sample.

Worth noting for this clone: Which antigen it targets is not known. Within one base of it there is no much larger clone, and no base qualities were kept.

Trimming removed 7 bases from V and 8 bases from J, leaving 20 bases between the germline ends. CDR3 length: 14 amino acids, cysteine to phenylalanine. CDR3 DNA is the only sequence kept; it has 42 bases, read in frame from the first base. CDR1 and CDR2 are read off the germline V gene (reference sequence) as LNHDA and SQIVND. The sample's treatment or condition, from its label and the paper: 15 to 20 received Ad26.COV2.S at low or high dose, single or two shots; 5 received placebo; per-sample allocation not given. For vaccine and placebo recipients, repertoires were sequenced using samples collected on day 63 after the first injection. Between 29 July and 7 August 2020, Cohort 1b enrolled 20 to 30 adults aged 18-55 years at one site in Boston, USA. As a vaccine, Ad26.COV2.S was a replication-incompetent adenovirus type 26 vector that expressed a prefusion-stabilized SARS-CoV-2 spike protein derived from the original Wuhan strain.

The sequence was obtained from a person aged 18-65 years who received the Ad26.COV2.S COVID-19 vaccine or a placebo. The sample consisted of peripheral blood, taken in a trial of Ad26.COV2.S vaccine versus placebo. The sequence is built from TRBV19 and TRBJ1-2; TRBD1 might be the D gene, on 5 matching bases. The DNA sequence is TGTGCCAGTAATCCGGACGGACTTTGGGGGGGCTACACCTTC. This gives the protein CASNPDGLWGGYTF.